The rows below give T cell receptor beta chains drawn from one sample of a study of blood T cell repertoires in COVID-19. Assay used: immunoSEQ multiplex PCR; TCRdb lists only in-frame clones, some missing. Counted here are approximately 120,000 clones, over 60% occurring once; the ten biggest clones make up approximately 4.2%. Sequenced input: peripheral blood. These receptors all come from a human donor in a cohort sampled during active or convalescent COVID-19. The CDR3 runs from the conserved cysteine through the conserved F or W. A D gene is named only where the DNA matches it firmly. Size is stated for part of the rows, as once, few or many counts, or as a class when the clone is expanded.

v_gene,j_gene,d_gene,abundance,CDR3aa,CDR3nt
TRBV7-2,TRBJ2-1,TRBD2,NA,CASSLAGLAANYNEQFF,TGTGCCAGCAGCTTAGCTGGACTAGCGGCAAACTACAATGAGCAGTTCTTC
TRBV7-8,TRBJ2-1,NA,once,CASTLRPSSSNEQFF,TGTGCCAGCACCCTGAGGCCGTCCTCCTCTAATGAGCAGTTCTTC
TRBV27,TRBJ2-3,TRBD2,NA,CASSLRGWTRGGVDTQYF,TGTGCCAGCAGTTTGCGAGGATGGACTAGGGGAGGCGTAGATACGCAGTATTTT
TRBV19,TRBJ1-2,TRBD1,NA,CASILRGTGAGYTF,TGTGCCAGTATCCTAAGGGGCACAGGGGCTGGCTACACCTTC
TRBV19,TRBJ1-5,TRBD1,few,CASSPAGTGEEFQPQHF,TGTGCCAGTAGCCCTGCGGGCACAGGGGAAGAGTTTCAGCCCCAGCATTTT
TRBV11-3,TRBJ2-7,NA,NA,CASSFGGQYEQYF,TGTGCCAGCAGCTTCGGGGGGCAGTACGAGCAGTACTTC
TRBV7-3,TRBJ2-1,NA,NA,CASTRVGGEQFF,TGTGCCAGCACCCGGGTCGGCGGAGAGCAGTTCTTC
TRBV4-3,TRBJ2-1,NA,NA,CASSQEATGISYNEQFF,TGCGCCAGCAGCCAAGAGGCTACAGGGATCTCCTACAATGAGCAGTTCTTC
TRBV11-2,TRBJ2-2,NA,few,CASSLVGPNTGELFF,TGTGCCAGCAGCTTAGTGGGCCCGAACACCGGGGAGCTGTTTTTT
TRBV9,TRBJ2-3,TRBD2,few,CASSAGGAYDTQYF,TGTGCCAGCAGCGCCGGGGGGGCATACGATACGCAGTATTTT
TRBV7-9,TRBJ2-1,NA,NA,CASSLIGGRPGREQFF,TGTGCCAGCAGCTTAATCGGGGGGCGACCGGGGAGAGAGCAGTTCTTC
TRBV6-6,TRBJ1-5,TRBD1,NA,CASGQGTGSNQPQHF,TGTGCCAGCGGACAAGGGACAGGGTCCAATCAGCCCCAGCATTTT
TRBV18,TRBJ1-2,NA,NA,CASSSYRANSNYGYTF,TGTGCCAGCTCATCTTACAGGGCCAATTCTAACTATGGCTACACCTTC
TRBV19,TRBJ2-1,NA,once,CASSIDRSLGQFF,TGTGCCAGTAGTATAGATCGAAGCCTCGGGCAGTTCTTC
TRBV10-3,TRBJ1-1,NA,few,CAISSNGNTEAFF,TGTGCCATCAGTAGCAATGGGAACACTGAAGCTTTCTTT
TRBV7-2,TRBJ2-3,TRBD2,NA,CASSLGTTSGGNTQYF,TGTGCCAGCAGCTTAGGGACGACTAGCGGGGGAAATACGCAGTATTTT
TRBV3-1/TRBV3-2,TRBJ1-5,TRBD1,NA,CASSPRTGNQPQHF,TGTGCCAGCAGCCCGCGGACAGGAAATCAGCCCCAGCATTTT
TRBV5-1,TRBJ2-1,TRBD1,NA,CASSFAGTGGNEQFF,TGCGCCAGCAGCTTTGCCGGGACAGGGGGGAATGAGCAGTTCTTC
TRBV4-1,TRBJ1-4,TRBD1,NA,CASSHLTGGGEKLFF,TGCGCCAGCAGCCATCTAACAGGGGGAGGGGAAAAACTGTTTTTT
TRBV7-2,TRBJ2-7,TRBD1,NA,CASSLDGRTGVEQYF,TGTGCCAGCAGCTTAGATGGTCGGACAGGGGTCGAGCAGTACTTC
TRBV3-1/TRBV3-2,TRBJ1-2,NA,NA,CASSPGRGRGGYTF,TGTGCCAGCAGCCCCGGGAGGGGACGCGGTGGCTACACCTTC
TRBV7-2,TRBJ1-2,NA,NA,CASSYTGLGGYGYTF,TGTGCCAGCAGCTACACAGGGCTTGGTGGCTATGGCTACACCTTC
TRBV5-1,TRBJ2-7,TRBD2,NA,CASSPGLAGVKQYF,TGCGCCAGCAGTCCCGGACTAGCGGGGGTGAAGCAGTACTTC